This T cell receptor (beta chain) was identified during a study of T cell responses to AZD1222 COVID-19 vaccine. TCRdb's copy holds only in-frame clones and misses some; the assay was immunoSEQ multiplex PCR. The data show some 180,000 clones, approximately 94% seen once. The CDR3 has 14 amino acids. Germline values: CDR1 MNHEY, CDR2 SVGAGI. Trimming cost V 5 bases and J 6 bases, with 17 bases left between them. Study-wide results and caveats: Clonal diversity was possibly underestimated, and white British individuals and females predominated among donors. Only a handful of AZD1222 recipients were seropositive at baseline. Nearly half of spike-specific TCRs reportedly target unmutated variant regions.

Remarks on this clone: Its antigen is undetermined.

The TCR originated in an adult who received the MenACWY meningococcal vaccine as a control. Sequenced material: peripheral blood, taken 28 days after the second dose of the MenACWY control vaccine. The chain recombines TRBV6-5 with TRBJ2-7, with D perhaps matching TRBD2 (6 bases). The CDR3 spells CASSPRLGSIEQYF. The CDR3 DNA follows: TGTGCCAGCAGTCCCCGACTAGGATCGATCGAGCAGTACTTC.